This T cell receptor (beta chain) was observed in a study of Ad26.COV2.S vaccination and SARS-CoV-2 variants. Study overall: Ad26.COV2.S shots went into the muscle once or twice, 56 days apart.

This CDR3 has 12 residues. Per germline, CDR1 MDHEN and CDR2 SYDVKM. Germline trimming cut 9 bases from V and 4 bases from J; bases unmatched to any gene: 5. TCRdb keeps only in-frame clones here, not all; method: immunoSEQ multiplex PCR. The data show approximately 480,000 clones, around nine tenths seen once. Treatment reported: around 19 received Ad26.COV2.S at low or high dose, single or two shots; about 5 received placebo; per-sample allocation not given. Sampling occurred on day 63 after the first vaccine or placebo injection. This receptor was identified in a person aged 18-60 years who received the Ad26.COV2.S COVID-19 vaccine or a placebo. This rearrangement joins TRBV28 to TRBJ1-2; TRBD1 agrees at 7 bases. Sequences were derived from peripheral blood, sampled in a trial of Ad26.COV2.S vaccine versus placebo. CDR3 in DNA: TGTGCCAGTCAGACAGGGCTCTATGGCTACACCTTC. It is translated as CASQTGLYGYTF.